This is a list of T cell receptor beta chains from one sample in a study of blood T cell repertoires in COVID-19. Assay: immunoSEQ multiplex PCR; the TCRdb copy retains only in-frame clones and omits some. The repertoire holds under 250,000 clones, with approximately 83% as singletons. Specimen: PBMCs or T cells enriched from blood (not recorded which). Receptor source: a middle-aged woman who had been exposed to COVID-19. The CDR3 runs from the conserved cysteine through the conserved F or W. Each record gives: D gene, J gene, clone size, V gene, CDR3 DNA, CDR3 protein. The D gene is left open where the match is weak. Not every row has a clone size; where given, it reads once, few, many or a size class.

D gene: .
J gene: TRBJ1-2
clone size: once
V gene: TRBV7-9
CDR3 DNA: TGTGCCAGCAGCCCCGGGGGAGATCGGAAGGGCTACACCTTC
CDR3 protein: CASSPGGDRKGYTF

D gene: .
J gene: TRBJ1-2
clone size: .
V gene: TRBV19
CDR3 DNA: TGTGCCAGTAGCCGGTCCGGGACTCTTAACTATGGCTACACCTTC
CDR3 protein: CASSRSGTLNYGYTF

D gene: .
J gene: TRBJ2-5
clone size: .
V gene: TRBV7-2
CDR3 DNA: TGTGCCAGCAGCTCCAGACCCGGCGGGCAGGGGGAGACCCAGTACTTC
CDR3 protein: CASSSRPGGQGETQYF

D gene: .
J gene: TRBJ1-6
clone size: .
V gene: TRBV5-1
CDR3 DNA: TGCGCCAGCAGCTTGGCGTCCCTTAATTCACCCCTCCACTTT
CDR3 protein: CASSLASLNSPLHF

D gene: .
J gene: TRBJ2-1
clone size: .
V gene: TRBV7-8
CDR3 DNA: TGTGCCAGCAGCTTAGAGAACGGGCGGGGCCGGAGCTCCTACAATGAGCAGTTCTTC
CDR3 protein: CASSLENGRGRSSYNEQFF

D gene: TRBD2
J gene: TRBJ2-2
clone size: once
V gene: TRBV7-2
CDR3 DNA: TGTGCCAGCAGCTTTTCCGGACTAGCGGGGAGGACCGGGGAGCTGTTTTTT
CDR3 protein: CASSFSGLAGRTGELFF

D gene: .
J gene: TRBJ1-2
clone size: .
V gene: TRBV7-6
CDR3 DNA: TGTGCCAGCAGCTTAGGTGGGGCCTGGACTAACTATGGCTACACCTTC
CDR3 protein: CASSLGGAWTNYGYTF

D gene: .
J gene: TRBJ2-2
clone size: few
V gene: TRBV19
CDR3 DNA: TGTGCCAGTAGTATCGGGCAGGGGATTAACCCCGGGGAGCTGTTTTTT
CDR3 protein: CASSIGQGINPGELFF

D gene: .
J gene: TRBJ2-1
clone size: .
V gene: TRBV25-1
CDR3 DNA: TGTGCCAGCAGTGACAGTTACAATGAGCAGTTCTTC
CDR3 protein: CASSDSYNEQFF

D gene: .
J gene: TRBJ2-7
clone size: .
V gene: TRBV28
CDR3 DNA: TGTGCCAGCACAGAGGGAACCTTCTCCTACGAGCAGTACTTC
CDR3 protein: CASTEGTFSYEQYF

D gene: TRBD1
J gene: TRBJ2-7
clone size: .
V gene: TRBV27
CDR3 DNA: TGTGCCAGCAGCAGAACTGGGACAGGAGTCTACGAGCAGTACTTC
CDR3 protein: CASSRTGTGVYEQYF

D gene: .
J gene: TRBJ1-6
clone size: .
V gene: TRBV3-1/TRBV3-2
CDR3 DNA: TGTGCCAGCAGCCAAAACGGGGGGTCACCCCTCCACTTT
CDR3 protein: CASSQNGGSPLHF